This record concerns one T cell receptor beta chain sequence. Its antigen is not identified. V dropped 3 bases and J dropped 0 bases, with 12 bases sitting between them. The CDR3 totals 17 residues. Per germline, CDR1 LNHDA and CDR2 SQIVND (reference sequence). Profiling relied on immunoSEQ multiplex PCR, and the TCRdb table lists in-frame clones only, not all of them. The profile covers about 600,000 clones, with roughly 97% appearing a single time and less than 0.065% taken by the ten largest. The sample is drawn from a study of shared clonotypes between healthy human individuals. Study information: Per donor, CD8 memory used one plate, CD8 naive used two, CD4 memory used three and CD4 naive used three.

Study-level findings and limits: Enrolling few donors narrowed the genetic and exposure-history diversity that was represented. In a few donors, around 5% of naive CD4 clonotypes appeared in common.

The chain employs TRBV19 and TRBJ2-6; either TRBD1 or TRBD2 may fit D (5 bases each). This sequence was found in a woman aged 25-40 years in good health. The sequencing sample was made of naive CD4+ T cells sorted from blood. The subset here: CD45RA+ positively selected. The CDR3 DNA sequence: TGTGCCAGTAGTATTCCGGGGCTAGCCTCTGGGGCCAACGTCCTGACTTTC. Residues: CASSIPGLASGANVLTF. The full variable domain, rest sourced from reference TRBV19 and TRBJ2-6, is DGGITQSPKYLFRKEGQNVTLSCEQNLNHDAMYWYRQDPGQGLRLIYYSQIVNDFQKGDIAEGYSVSREKKESFPLTVTSAQKNPTAFYLCASSIPGLASGANVLTFGAGSRLTVL.